The 12 T cell receptor beta chains in this list originate from one sample, sequenced in a study of T cells in Graves' hyperthyroidism and ophthalmopathy. TCR beta CDR3 sequences were amplified from RNA transcripts. A set of HTBI primers served as the primers for a first-round RT-PCR of the TCR CDR3. Via MiXCR, TCRdb re-called the multiplex PCR reads, giving one row per CDR3 protein. The sample records over 300,000 distinct CDR3 sequences, roughly an eighth being singletons. Sequencing was done on a sample of blood. The receptors derive from a woman in her thirties or forties with Graves' ophthalmopathy.

This clonotype was seen at least ten times. The chain employs TRBV6-1 and TRBJ1-1, with unresolved D. The CDR3 covers 13 residues. The germline gives CDR1 MNHNS, CDR2 SASEGT. V dropped 6 bases and J dropped 1 base, with 9 bases sitting between them. CDR3 DNA sequence: TGTGCCAGCAGGCAGGACTGGAACACTGAAGCTTTCTTT. It translates to CASRQDWNTEAFF.

This chain joins TRBV19 and TRBJ2-3; 7 nucleotides agree with TRBD2. The germline CDR1 and CDR2 sequences are LNHDA and SQIVND (reference sequence). Trimming cost V 10 bases and J 3 bases; bases outside gene matches: 7. The CDR3 length is 13 residues. This CDR3 is CATGGYGTDTQYF. DNA for the CDR3: TGTGCCACCGGGGGGTATGGGACAGATACGCAGTATTTT.

A note on this clonotype: This may be a read error: a much more frequent sequence differs by one nucleotide. V and J are TRBV27 and TRBJ2-5; 7 bases align to TRBD1. Germline V gene sequence: CDR1 MNHEY, CDR2 SMNVEV (reference sequence). This CDR3 contains 15 residues. Germline trimming cut 5 bases from V and 4 bases from J; bases unmatched to any gene: 10. The CDR3, as DNA: TGTGCCAGCAGTCCAAGACAGGGCCCGGGAGAGACCCAGTACTTC. Protein product: CASSPRQGPGETQYF.

The chain links TRBV6-2 or TRBV6-3 to TRBJ1-2; 12 nucleotides line up with TRBD1. This CDR3 has 19 amino acids. CDR1 MNHEY and CDR2 SVGEGT come from the germline V gene. Germline trimming cut 9 bases from V and 3 bases from J; bases unmatched to any gene: 20. The CDR3 nucleotides are TGTGCCAGTATACAATTTCCGGGACAGGGGGCTTTCGGAGACTATGGCTACACCTTC. It yields the protein CASIQFPGQGAFGDYGYTF.

The chain employs TRBV3-1 and TRBJ2-2; D remains unclear. CDR3 size: 12 residues. The V gene lost 6 bases and the J gene lost 15 bases, with 17 bases spanning the gap. Germline V CDR1 and CDR2: LGHDT, YNNKEL (reference sequence). CDR3 bases: TGTGCCAGCAGTCTACCCCTGGGGTCCGTGTTTTTT. This codes for CASSLPLGSVFF.

This clonotype appeared many times. The chain links TRBV6-2 or TRBV6-3 to TRBJ1-1; TRBD1 aligns across 7 bases. The CDR3 is 17 residues long. Germline CDR1 and CDR2: MNHEY and SVGEGT. Trimming at V came to 2 bases and at J to 0 bases, leaving 9 bases not matched to a gene. The CDR3 bases are TGTGCCAGCAGTTACGGCGGGACAGAACCTATGAACACTGAAGCTTTCTTT. Translating it yields CASSYGGTEPMNTEAFF.

This clonotype was seen only a few times. V usage is TRBV7-8 and J usage is TRBJ1-1, with TRBD1 matching over 10 bases. Germline V gene data show CDR1 as SGHVS and CDR2 as FQNEAQ. The CDR3 has 15 residues. V shed 5 bases and J 4 bases; nucleotides not matched to a gene: 7. The CDR3: CASSLQDRGVTEAFF. CDR3 DNA sequence: TGTGCCAGCAGCCTACAGGACAGGGGGGTCACTGAAGCTTTCTTT.

This clonotype has more than one count but fewer than ten. The chain links TRBV5-1 to TRBJ2-1, with D perhaps matching TRBD1 or TRBD2 (5 bases each). Looked up from germline, CDR1 is SGHRS and CDR2 is YFSETQ. The V end was cut by 4 bases, the J end by 4 bases, with 9 bases between. The CDR3 runs 13 residues. The CDR3 region has the DNA TGCGCCAGCAGCACGGGACCATACAATGAGCAGTTCTTC. Its translation is CASSTGPYNEQFF.

The sample holds a few counts of this clonotype. This sequence joins TRBV4-1 and TRBJ2-3; no reliable D call. CDR1 MGHRA and CDR2 YSYEKL come from the germline V gene. V was shortened by 0 bases and J by 0 bases, with 7 bases between the two germline ends. The CDR3 is 15 amino acids. The chain's CDR3 is CASSQDYPSTDTQYF. DNA for the CDR3: TGCGCCAGCAGCCAAGACTACCCAAGCACAGATACGCAGTATTTT.

The J gene is TRBJ1-1, the V gene TRBV20-1; D remains ambiguous. Germline V gene lookup returns CDR1 DFQATT and CDR2 SNEGSKA (reference sequence). CDR3 length: 15 residues. Trimming left V 0 bases short and J 1 base short, with 12 bases between. In nucleotides, the CDR3 is TGCAGTGCTAGAGATCTTTCACGGAGGAACACTGAAGCTTTCTTT. Its protein is CSARDLSRRNTEAFF.

The chain links TRBV6-5 to TRBJ1-3; D unclear. V was pared by 0 bases and J by 0 bases, with 6 bases between. The CDR3 contains 15 residues. Looked up from germline, CDR1 is MNHEY and CDR2 is SVGAGI. The CDR3 DNA reads as TGTGCCAGCAGTTACTCGTCAGACTCTGGAAACACCATATATTTT. Translation gives CASSYSSDSGNTIYF.

This clonotype was seen a handful of times. Relative to the germline gene, one junction end is altered; a read error may explain this. The V and J genes are TRBV11-3 and TRBJ1-2; possible D gene TRBD1, 6 bases. This CDR3 has 14 residues. Germline loops: CDR1 SGHNT, CDR2 YENEEA. CDR3 amino acids: CASGLGEQGLGYTF. The DNA of the CDR3 is TGTGCCAGCGGCTTAGGAGAACAGGGTCTTGGCTACACCTTC.